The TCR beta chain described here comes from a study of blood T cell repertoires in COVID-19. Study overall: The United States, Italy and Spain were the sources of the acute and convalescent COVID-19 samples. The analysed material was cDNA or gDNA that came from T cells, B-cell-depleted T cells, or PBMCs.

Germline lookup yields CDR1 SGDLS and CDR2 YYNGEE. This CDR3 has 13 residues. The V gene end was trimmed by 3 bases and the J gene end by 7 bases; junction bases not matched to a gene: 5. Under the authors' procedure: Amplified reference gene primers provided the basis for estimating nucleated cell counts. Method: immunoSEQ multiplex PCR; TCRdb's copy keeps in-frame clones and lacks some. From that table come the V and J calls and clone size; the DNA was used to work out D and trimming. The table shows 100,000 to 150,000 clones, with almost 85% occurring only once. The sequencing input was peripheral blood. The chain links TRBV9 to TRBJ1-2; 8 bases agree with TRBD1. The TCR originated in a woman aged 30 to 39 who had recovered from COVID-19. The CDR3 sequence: CASSAGGAVGYTF. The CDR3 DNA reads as TGTGCCAGCAGCGCAGGGGGCGCAGTTGGCTACACCTTC.